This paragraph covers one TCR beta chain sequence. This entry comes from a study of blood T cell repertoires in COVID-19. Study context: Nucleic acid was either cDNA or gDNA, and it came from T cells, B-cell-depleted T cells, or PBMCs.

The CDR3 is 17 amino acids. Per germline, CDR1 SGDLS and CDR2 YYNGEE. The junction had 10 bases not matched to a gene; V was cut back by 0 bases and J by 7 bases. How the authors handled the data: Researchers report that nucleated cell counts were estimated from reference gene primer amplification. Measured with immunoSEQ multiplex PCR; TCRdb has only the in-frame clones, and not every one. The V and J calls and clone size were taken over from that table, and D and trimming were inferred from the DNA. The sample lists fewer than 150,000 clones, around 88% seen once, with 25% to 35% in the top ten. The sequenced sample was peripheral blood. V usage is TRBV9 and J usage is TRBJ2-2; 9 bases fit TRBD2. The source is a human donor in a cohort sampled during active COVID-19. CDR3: CASSVGPSGGQVGELFF. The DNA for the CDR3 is TGTGCCAGCAGCGTAGGTCCCAGCGGGGGGCAAGTCGGGGAGCTGTTTTTT.